The 13 T cell receptor beta chains below come from one sample, sequenced in a study of T cell responses to AZD1222 COVID-19 vaccine. Only in-frame clones appear in the TCRdb table, and some are missing; sequencing was by immunoSEQ multiplex PCR. The sample consists of under 200,000 clones, roughly 92% of them appearing once. The input for sequencing was peripheral blood, taken on day 0 of AZD1222 vaccination. The origin of the receptors is an adult in good health.

CDR3: CASSLRDANEQFF. The CDR3 nucleotides read TGCGCCAGCAGCTTACGGGACGCCAATGAGCAGTTCTTC. This rearrangement joins TRBV5-1 to TRBJ2-1; possibly TRBD1 or TRBD2 for D (5 bases each). V was shortened by 2 bases and J by 6 bases, with 9 bases between the two germline ends. CDR1 is SGHRS, CDR2 YFSETQ, per germline. The CDR3 runs to 13 residues.

This sequence joins TRBV19 and TRBJ1-5; unclear D gene. CDR3 length equals 11 residues. Germline V CDR1 and CDR2: LNHDA, SQIVND (reference sequence). The ends were cut back, 5 bases at V and 8 bases at J, with 7 bases in the middle. This chain's CDR3 is CASSSGKPQHF. CDR3 sequence (DNA): TGTGCCAGTAGTTCTGGGAAGCCCCAGCATTTT.

This chain uses TRBV18 with TRBJ1-6; no clear D. Germline V gene lookup returns CDR1 KGHSH and CDR2 LQKENI. The CDR3 loop spans 13 amino acids. The ends were cut back, 4 bases at V and 10 bases at J, with 11 bases in the middle. The CDR3 protein is CASSRSDDSPLHF. The CDR3 bases are TGTGCCAGCTCACGATCGGATGACTCACCCCTCCACTTT.

The gene calls are TRBV5-1 and TRBJ1-1; the D is unclear. Per germline, CDR1 SGHRS and CDR2 YFSETQ. V was pared by 2 bases and J by 0 bases, with 8 bases between. CDR3 length: 14 residues. The CDR3 here is CASSFVDLNTEAFF. DNA of the CDR3: TGCGCCAGCAGCTTCGTCGACCTGAACACTGAAGCTTTCTTT.

The rearrangement links TRBV6-4 to TRBJ2-2; tentatively, D is TRBD1 (6 bases). Germline loops: CDR1 MRHNA, CDR2 SNTAGT. The CDR3 sequence is 15 residues long. Trimming cost V 5 bases and J 2 bases, with 12 bases left between them. The CDR3 bases are TGTGCCAGCAGTCCCGCGACAGGAAACACCGGGGAGCTGTTTTTT. Translated: CASSPATGNTGELFF.

The V and J genes are TRBV13 and TRBJ1-5, with D unresolved. Germline CDR1 PRHDT, CDR2 FYEKMQ (reference sequence). V lost 4 bases, J lost 4 bases, and 5 bases lay in between. CDR3 length equals 12 residues. CDR3: CASSSGNQPQHF. As DNA, the CDR3 is TGTGCCAGCAGCTCGGGGAATCAGCCCCAGCATTTT.

J is TRBJ1-1 and V is TRBV4-1; no reliable D call. Germline V lookup: CDR1 MGHRA, CDR2 YSYEKL. CDR3 length: 14 residues. The V end lost 3 bases, the J end lost 1 base, and 9 bases lay between the germline ends. CDR3 coding DNA: TGCGCCAGCAGCCATCCCCCACGGAACACTGAAGCTTTCTTT. It translates to CASSHPPRNTEAFF.

This clone was picked up a small number of times. This rearrangement joins TRBV14 to TRBJ2-7, with a possible D match to TRBD2 (6 bases). The CDR3 is made up of 13 amino acids. The germline V and J ends were trimmed by 4 bases and 7 bases, with 14 bases remaining between them. Germline V lookup: CDR1 SGHDN, CDR2 FVKESK. CDR3 sequence: CASSPRGVYEQYF. In DNA form, the CDR3 reads TGTGCCAGCAGCCCCCGCGGGGTTTATGAGCAGTACTTC.

V is TRBV5-1 and J is TRBJ2-2; possible D gene TRBD1, 6 bases. Germline V gene data show CDR1 as SGHRS and CDR2 as YFSETQ. The CDR3 has 16 residues. The ends were cut back, 4 bases at V and 0 bases at J, with 13 bases in the middle. The CDR3 loop is CASSGDRSPNTGELFF. DNA for the CDR3: TGCGCCAGCAGCGGAGACAGGTCCCCGAACACCGGGGAGCTGTTTTTT.

The chain carries TRBV28 and TRBJ2-3; TRBD1 matches 8 bases. The length of the CDR3 is 11 residues. V shed 8 bases and J 7 bases; nucleotides not matched to a gene: 2. CDR1 and CDR2 (germline): MDHEN, SYDVKM. The CDR3 region is CASHRGNTQYF. Written as DNA, the CDR3 is TGTGCCAGCCACAGGGGGAATACGCAGTATTTT.

The chain is built from TRBV7-2 and TRBJ1-1; maybe TRBD1 (5 bases). The CDR3 has 14 residues. V was shortened by 3 bases and J by 0 bases, with 8 bases between the two germline ends. Germline V lookup: CDR1 SGHTA, CDR2 FQGNSA. The chain's CDR3 is CASSLGRVNTEAFF. The CDR3 coding sequence is TGTGCCAGCAGCTTGGGCAGGGTGAACACTGAAGCTTTCTTT.

This rearrangement joins TRBV27 to TRBJ2-7; TRBD1 or TRBD2 may be the D gene (5 bases each). V dropped 6 bases and J dropped 9 bases, with 12 bases sitting between them. The CDR3 contains 11 residues. Germline V gene lookup returns CDR1 MNHEY and CDR2 SMNVEV (reference sequence). DNA for the CDR3: TGTGCCAGCAGCCCAGGGACCAGGCAGTACTTC. Translation gives CASSPGTRQYF.

V and J are TRBV10-3 and TRBJ1-2; D is ambiguous. Germline V gene data show CDR1 as ENHRY and CDR2 as SYGVKD. Trimming took off 3 bases at V and 4 bases at J, with 12 bases between the two ends. This CDR3 is 14 amino acids long. The CDR3 region has the DNA TGTGCCATCAGTGATGGTGCGGTACCCTATGGCTACACCTTC. It translates to CAISDGAVPYGYTF.